This is a list of T cell receptor beta chains from one sample in a study of cytomegalovirus exposure and HLA in healthy donors. Only in-frame clones appear in the TCRdb table, and some are missing; sequencing was by immunoSEQ multiplex PCR. The table shows some 120,000 clones, with around 94% occurring only once. Sequences were obtained from PBMCs. Receptors originate from a young woman in good health and CMV-seronegative. Each CDR3 is given with its conserved first and last residue. The D gene is left open where the match is weak. Not all rows give a size; the values are once, few, many and, for expanded clones, a class.

v_call: TRBV18; clone_size: .; j_call: TRBJ1-1; d_call: TRBD1; cdr3_nt: TGTGCCAGCTCACCAGGGACAGACAACACTGAAGCTTTCTTT; cdr3_aa: CASSPGTDNTEAFF
v_call: TRBV7-3; clone_size: .; j_call: TRBJ1-6; d_call: TRBD1; cdr3_nt: TGTGCCAGCAGCTTTGGACAGGGCAATTCACCCCTCCACTTT; cdr3_aa: CASSFGQGNSPLHF
v_call: TRBV5-4; clone_size: .; j_call: TRBJ2-7; d_call: .; cdr3_nt: TGTGCCAGCAGCACCGTGACCGCGGCCGAGCAGTACTTC; cdr3_aa: CASSTVTAAEQYF
v_call: TRBV5-5; clone_size: once; j_call: TRBJ1-1; d_call: .; cdr3_nt: TGTGCCAGCAGCTTAGCCGACTGGGACACTGAAGCTTTCTTT; cdr3_aa: CASSLADWDTEAFF
v_call: TRBV7-6; clone_size: .; j_call: TRBJ2-7; d_call: TRBD1; cdr3_nt: TGTGCCAGCAGCTTGGGACAGGCAAGCTCCTACGAGCAGTACTTC; cdr3_aa: CASSLGQASSYEQYF
v_call: TRBV5-4; clone_size: .; j_call: TRBJ2-3; d_call: .; cdr3_nt: TGTGCCAGCAGCTCGGACTTATCTAGCACAGATACGCAGTATTTT; cdr3_aa: CASSSDLSSTDTQYF
v_call: TRBV6-5; clone_size: once; j_call: TRBJ2-7; d_call: TRBD2; cdr3_nt: TGTGCCAGCAGTTACTGGGCAGCGGGAGTCGGATACGAGCAGTACTTC; cdr3_aa: CASSYWAAGVGYEQYF
v_call: TRBV19; clone_size: once; j_call: TRBJ2-7; d_call: TRBD1; cdr3_nt: TGTGCCAGCAGGGCCGGGACAGGGATGTCCTACGAGCAGTACTTC; cdr3_aa: CASRAGTGMSYEQYF
v_call: TRBV5-6; clone_size: .; j_call: TRBJ2-1; d_call: TRBD2; cdr3_nt: TGTGCCAGCAGCTCCGGGACTAGAAGGAATGAGCAGTTCTTC; cdr3_aa: CASSSGTRRNEQFF
v_call: TRBV27; clone_size: .; j_call: TRBJ2-1; d_call: TRBD2; cdr3_nt: TGTGCCAGCAGCATCGGACTAGCGGGAGATCTCGAGCAGTTCTTC; cdr3_aa: CASSIGLAGDLEQFF
v_call: TRBV27; clone_size: .; j_call: TRBJ2-2; d_call: TRBD1; cdr3_nt: TGTGCCAGCGACAGGGGGAAAACCGGGGAGCTGTTTTTT; cdr3_aa: CASDRGKTGELFF
v_call: TRBV28; clone_size: .; j_call: TRBJ2-7; d_call: TRBD1; cdr3_nt: TGTGCCAGCAGTTTGCGAGTAACAGGGGGCTACGAGCAGTACTTC; cdr3_aa: CASSLRVTGGYEQYF
v_call: TRBV7-9; clone_size: .; j_call: TRBJ1-5; d_call: .; cdr3_nt: TGTGCCAGCAGCTCTCTGGGACAAAAAGGAAATCAGCCCCAGCATTTT; cdr3_aa: CASSSLGQKGNQPQHF
v_call: TRBV11-2; clone_size: .; j_call: TRBJ2-7; d_call: TRBD2; cdr3_nt: TGTGCCAGCAGCTTGTCTAGCGGGGGGTTAGCCTACGAGCAGTACTTC; cdr3_aa: CASSLSSGGLAYEQYF
v_call: TRBV4-1; clone_size: few; j_call: TRBJ2-3; d_call: .; cdr3_nt: TGCGCCAGCACCGTTTCGGCAGGTACAAATACGCAGTATTTT; cdr3_aa: CASTVSAGTNTQYF
v_call: TRBV14; clone_size: .; j_call: TRBJ1-2; d_call: .; cdr3_nt: TGTGCCAGCAGCCAAGATCCTTACTATGGCTACACCTTC; cdr3_aa: CASSQDPYYGYTF
v_call: TRBV6-1; clone_size: .; j_call: TRBJ1-3; d_call: .; cdr3_nt: TGTGCCAGCAGTGAGGGACACTCTGGAAACACCATATATTTT; cdr3_aa: CASSEGHSGNTIYF
v_call: TRBV28; clone_size: .; j_call: TRBJ2-5; d_call: .; cdr3_nt: TGTGCCAGCAGTTTACTCCACAGGGCAGAGACCCAGTACTTC; cdr3_aa: CASSLLHRAETQYF
v_call: TRBV11-2; clone_size: .; j_call: TRBJ2-2; d_call: TRBD2; cdr3_nt: TGTGCCAGCAGCTTAGAAGCGGGGAACGCCGGGGAGCTGTTTTTT; cdr3_aa: CASSLEAGNAGELFF
v_call: TRBV19; clone_size: .; j_call: TRBJ1-5; d_call: TRBD1; cdr3_nt: TGTGCCAGTATCGGACAGGGCAATCAGCCCCAGCATTTT; cdr3_aa: CASIGQGNQPQHF
v_call: TRBV6-4; clone_size: .; j_call: TRBJ2-6; d_call: .; cdr3_nt: TGTGCCAGCAGTGACGGGGGCGCTGGGGCCAACGTCCTGACTTTC; cdr3_aa: CASSDGGAGANVLTF
v_call: TRBV15; clone_size: .; j_call: TRBJ2-7; d_call: TRBD1; cdr3_nt: TGTGCCACCAGCAGGAATCCGGGACAGGAGGACGAGCAGTACTTC; cdr3_aa: CATSRNPGQEDEQYF
v_call: TRBV5-4; clone_size: .; j_call: TRBJ2-4; d_call: TRBD1; cdr3_nt: TGTGCCAGCAGCCCCGGGACAGGGGGGTGGGAAAACATTCAGTACTTC; cdr3_aa: CASSPGTGGWENIQYF
v_call: TRBV18; clone_size: few; j_call: TRBJ1-5; d_call: TRBD1; cdr3_nt: TGTGCCAGCTCACCGGACAGGGAACAGCCCCAGCATTTT; cdr3_aa: CASSPDREQPQHF
v_call: TRBV19; clone_size: .; j_call: TRBJ2-3; d_call: TRBD1; cdr3_nt: TGTGCCAGTAGTATAGGCGGGACAGGGGGTTGGACAGATACGCAGTATTTT; cdr3_aa: CASSIGGTGGWTDTQYF
v_call: TRBV15; clone_size: .; j_call: TRBJ2-1; d_call: .; cdr3_nt: TGTGCCACCAGCACACATCCAAACAGTGTTTATAATGAGCAGTTCTTC; cdr3_aa: CATSTHPNSVYNEQFF
v_call: TRBV2; clone_size: .; j_call: TRBJ2-5; d_call: .; cdr3_nt: TGTGCCAGCAGGCCGAAGGGAGGTGTTGCGGAGACCCAGTACTTC; cdr3_aa: CASRPKGGVAETQYF
v_call: TRBV7-2; clone_size: .; j_call: TRBJ2-1; d_call: TRBD2; cdr3_nt: TGTGCCAGCAGCGTTGCCGGGACTAGCGGATACAATGAGCAGTTCTTC; cdr3_aa: CASSVAGTSGYNEQFF
v_call: TRBV5-1; clone_size: .; j_call: TRBJ2-1; d_call: TRBD2; cdr3_nt: TGCGCCAGCAGCCTGGGGGGGAGGGAGCGCGATGAGCAGTTCTTC; cdr3_aa: CASSLGGRERDEQFF
v_call: TRBV6-5; clone_size: .; j_call: TRBJ2-7; d_call: .; cdr3_nt: TGTGCCAGCAGTAAGGGGTTCTACGAGCAGTACTTC; cdr3_aa: CASSKGFYEQYF
v_call: TRBV28; clone_size: .; j_call: TRBJ1-4; d_call: .; cdr3_nt: TGTGCCAGCAGCCCGCATTTGGGGCAGGGCCTAGAAAAACTGTTTTTT; cdr3_aa: CASSPHLGQGLEKLFF
v_call: TRBV6-1; clone_size: .; j_call: TRBJ2-5; d_call: .; cdr3_nt: TGTGCCAGCAGGCGGGCCCCTCTTCAAGAGACCCAGTACTTC; cdr3_aa: CASRRAPLQETQYF
v_call: TRBV11-2; clone_size: .; j_call: TRBJ2-7; d_call: TRBD2; cdr3_nt: TGTGCCAGCAGCTCAGCGACTAGCCCCGCATACGAGCAGTACTTC; cdr3_aa: CASSSATSPAYEQYF
v_call: TRBV5-1; clone_size: .; j_call: TRBJ2-1; d_call: TRBD2; cdr3_nt: TGCGCCAGCAGCTTGGCACTAGCGGGGGACAATGAGCAGTTCTTC; cdr3_aa: CASSLALAGDNEQFF
v_call: TRBV6-5; clone_size: .; j_call: TRBJ1-1; d_call: .; cdr3_nt: TGTGCCAGCAGCCCTGGGGCGGCCCTGCTTTTCTTT; cdr3_aa: CASSPGAALLFF
v_call: TRBV5-4; clone_size: .; j_call: TRBJ1-2; d_call: .; cdr3_nt: TGTGCCAGCAGCTCAGGACAGCCTTCTTATGGCTACACCTTC; cdr3_aa: CASSSGQPSYGYTF
v_call: TRBV30; clone_size: .; j_call: TRBJ2-1; d_call: .; cdr3_nt: TGTGCCTGGAGTTCAGGGAATGAGCAGTTCTTC; cdr3_aa: CAWSSGNEQFF
v_call: TRBV28; clone_size: .; j_call: TRBJ2-3; d_call: TRBD2; cdr3_nt: TGTGCCAGCAGCCTTCAGCGGGGGGTCACAGATACGCAGTATTTT; cdr3_aa: CASSLQRGVTDTQYF
v_call: TRBV27; clone_size: .; j_call: TRBJ1-2; d_call: TRBD1; cdr3_nt: TGTGCCAGCAGTTTAGGGACCGGGACAGGGAACTATGGCTACACCTTC; cdr3_aa: CASSLGTGTGNYGYTF
v_call: TRBV5-6; clone_size: .; j_call: TRBJ1-1; d_call: TRBD1; cdr3_nt: TGTGCCAGCAGTAGACAGGGGTGGTGGGCTGAAGCTTTCTTT; cdr3_aa: CASSRQGWWAEAFF
v_call: TRBV7-9; clone_size: .; j_call: TRBJ2-1; d_call: TRBD2; cdr3_nt: TGTGCCAGCAGCTTATCTCGCCAGACTAGCGGGAGGAACAATGAGCAGTTCTTC; cdr3_aa: CASSLSRQTSGRNNEQFF
v_call: TRBV5-6; clone_size: .; j_call: TRBJ1-3; d_call: TRBD1; cdr3_nt: TGTGCCAGCAGCTATTATGGGACAGGGGCAAACACCATATATTTT; cdr3_aa: CASSYYGTGANTIYF
v_call: TRBV6-5; clone_size: .; j_call: TRBJ2-5; d_call: TRBD2; cdr3_nt: TGTGCCAGCAGTTACACTAGCGGGTACCAAGAGACCCAGTACTTC; cdr3_aa: CASSYTSGYQETQYF
v_call: TRBV7-9; clone_size: .; j_call: TRBJ1-5; d_call: TRBD1; cdr3_nt: TGTGCCAGCCGGACAGGGGCCGATCAGCCCCAGCATTTT; cdr3_aa: CASRTGADQPQHF
v_call: TRBV5-6; clone_size: .; j_call: TRBJ2-7; d_call: .; cdr3_nt: TGTGCCAGCAGTCGGAGGCGCTACGAGCAGTACTTC; cdr3_aa: CASSRRRYEQYF
v_call: TRBV28; clone_size: .; j_call: TRBJ1-1; d_call: .; cdr3_nt: TGTGCCAGCAGTTTAATTGACAGGTCGTCTGTTGGGGCTTTCTTT; cdr3_aa: CASSLIDRSSVGAFF
v_call: TRBV7-2; clone_size: .; j_call: TRBJ2-5; d_call: .; cdr3_nt: TGTGCCAGCAGCTTAGGGGCGGGTAGTGCGGAGACCCAGTACTTC; cdr3_aa: CASSLGAGSAETQYF
v_call: TRBV19; clone_size: .; j_call: TRBJ1-2; d_call: .; cdr3_nt: TGTGCCAGTGGGCAGTATGGCTACACCTTC; cdr3_aa: CASGQYGYTF
v_call: TRBV28; clone_size: .; j_call: TRBJ2-7; d_call: .; cdr3_nt: TGTGCCAGCAGTTTCCCCGCGAAGTACGAGCAGTACTTC; cdr3_aa: CASSFPAKYEQYF
v_call: TRBV5-6; clone_size: .; j_call: TRBJ1-5; d_call: .; cdr3_nt: TGTGCCAGCAGCTTTGGGGGCCTCGGACAGCCCCAGCATTTT; cdr3_aa: CASSFGGLGQPQHF